These 32 T cell receptor beta chains came from one sample sequenced in a study of T-cell memory formation after mild COVID-19. MiXCR, applied by TCRdb to the 5' RACE reads, yields one record per CDR3 protein. Here the sample spans about 260,000 distinct CDR3 sequences, about 17% being singletons. Sequenced material: PBMCs or a T cell subset sorted from them (not recorded which). These receptor sequences come from a man aged 18-30 years who had mild COVID-19 (a few samples of this study predate the infection). Cell type and time point are not known.

This clonotype has more than one count but fewer than ten. This chain uses TRBV19 with TRBJ1-5; a possible D gene is TRBD1 (6 bases). Germline lookup yields CDR1 LNHDA and CDR2 SQIVND (reference sequence). The CDR3 has 15 residues. The V gene lost 5 bases and the J gene lost 2 bases, with 13 bases spanning the gap. The CDR3 nucleotides are TGTGCCAGTAGTCCCCAGGGGTCCCGCAATCAGCCCCAGCATTTT. Protein sequence: CASSPQGSRNQPQHF.

The chain has TRBV24-1 and TRBJ1-5; D uncertain. V was shortened by 9 bases and J by 1 base, with 9 bases between the two germline ends. Germline V gene lookup returns CDR1 KGHDR and CDR2 SFDVKD. The CDR3 contains 13 residues. The CDR3 loop is CATAMESNQPQHF. The CDR3 DNA follows: TGTGCCACCGCGATGGAGAGCAATCAGCCCCAGCATTTT.

The V and J genes are TRBV24-1 and TRBJ1-2, with D maybe TRBD1 (5 bases). V lost 3 bases to trimming and J lost 8 bases, with 15 bases between them. The CDR3 has 14 residues. In germline, CDR1 is KGHDR, CDR2 SFDVKD. The CDR3 reads CATSDGTGTKGYTF. The CDR3 DNA sequence: TGTGCCACCAGTGATGGGACCGGGACGAAGGGCTACACCTTC.

CDR3: CASSIGRSPPDTQYF. Here the CDR3 DNA reads TGTGCCAGTAGTATAGGTCGCTCGCCCCCGGATACGCAGTATTTT. This chain uses TRBV19 with TRBJ2-3; D gene uncertain. The CDR3 loop spans 15 amino acids. V was clipped by 1 base and J by 6 bases, with 14 bases between them. Germline assignment: CDR1 LNHDA and CDR2 SQIVND (reference sequence). The variable domain in full, with the rest retrieved from reference TRBV19 and TRBJ2-3, is DGGITQSPKYLFRKEGQNVTLSCEQNLNHDAMYWYRQDPGQGLRLIYYSQIVNDFQKGDIAEGYSVSREKKESFPLTVTSAQKNPTAFYLCASSIGRSPPDTQYFGPGTRLTVL.

J is TRBJ2-3 and V is TRBV6-6; D might be TRBD1 (5 bases). The CDR3 length is 17 residues. Germline V CDR1 and CDR2: MNHNY, SVGAGI (reference sequence). The ends were cut back, 1 base at V and 2 bases at J, with 16 bases in the middle. The CDR3 here is CASSYWLGQGDTDTQYF. CDR3 nucleotides: TGTGCCAGCAGTTACTGGCTCGGGCAGGGTGACACAGATACGCAGTATTTT.

This clonotype was observed a few times. The chain combines TRBV7-9 with TRBJ2-3; 8 nucleotides agree with TRBD1. CDR1 and CDR2 from the germline V gene are SEHNR and FQNEAQ (reference sequence). With V trimmed by 4 bases and J by 3 bases, 12 bases remained unmatched. This CDR3 is 17 amino acids long. In DNA, the CDR3 is TGTGCCAGCAGCTCCCAAATGGACAGGGCTGGAACAGATACGCAGTATTTT. Translated: CASSSQMDRAGTDTQYF.

This clonotype was seen a handful of times. J is TRBJ1-2 and V is TRBV7-9, with TRBD1 as a possible D gene (5 bases). Germline loops: CDR1 SEHNR, CDR2 FQNEAQ (reference sequence). The CDR3 has 13 amino acids. Trimming cost V 4 bases and J 8 bases, with 14 bases left between them. As DNA, the CDR3 is TGTGCCAGCAGCTCCGATGGGGGATTCGGCTACACCTTC. Translating gives CASSSDGGFGYTF.

V usage is TRBV7-9 and J usage is TRBJ1-1; D remains ambiguous. The CDR3 contains 13 residues. The germline V and J ends were trimmed by 5 bases and 8 bases, with 15 bases remaining between them. Germline CDR1 and CDR2: SEHNR and FQNEAQ (reference sequence). The CDR3 region is CASSRPDSGEAFF. The CDR3, as DNA: TGTGCCAGCAGCCGTCCTGATTCGGGGGAAGCTTTCTTT.

This chain connects TRBV27 to TRBJ2-1, with TRBD1 matching over 7 bases. The junction had 8 bases not matched to a gene; V was cut back by 6 bases and J by 3 bases. Germline lookup yields CDR1 MNHEY and CDR2 SMNVEV (reference sequence). The CDR3 covers 15 residues. The CDR3 here is CASSLGGMSYNEQFF. The CDR3 bases are TGTGCCAGCAGCCTAGGGGGCATGAGCTACAATGAGCAGTTCTTC.

This chain connects TRBV5-5 to TRBJ1-2, with D possibly TRBD1 on 6 matching bases. V dropped 2 bases and J dropped 8 bases, with 13 bases sitting between them. Germline CDR1 reads SGHKS; CDR2 reads YYEKEE (reference sequence). The CDR3 is made up of 13 amino acids. In nucleotides, the CDR3 is TGTGCCAGCAGCTTAGGGGGTCCCTGGGGCTACACCTTC. Protein product: CASSLGGPWGYTF.

The V gene is TRBV20-1, the J gene TRBJ1-1; 7 nucleotides line up with TRBD1. Germline trimming cut 6 bases from V and 3 bases from J; bases unmatched to any gene: 10. Germline lookup yields CDR1 DFQATT and CDR2 SNEGSKA (reference sequence). The CDR3 is 14 amino acids. The DNA for the CDR3 is TGCAGTGCGCCGAACCGACAGGGACACACTGAAGCTTTCTTT. Its translation is CSAPNRQGHTEAFF.

In its sample, this clonotype was seen a few times. The V and J genes are TRBV7-2 and TRBJ2-3, with TRBD1 identical over 9 bases. Trimming took 3 bases from V and 2 from J; bases not matched to a gene: 3. The CDR3 is made up of 15 amino acids. The germline V gene encodes CDR1 SGHTA and CDR2 FQGNSA. CDR3 in amino acids: CASSLGQGITDTQYF. DNA for the CDR3: TGTGCCAGCAGCTTGGGACAGGGAATCACAGATACGCAGTATTTT. Filled out from reference TRBV7-2 and TRBJ2-3, the complete variable domain reads GAGVSQSPSNKVTEKGKDVELRCDPISGHTALYWYRQSLGQGLEFLIYFQGNSAPDKSGLPSDRFSAERTGGSVSTLTIQRTQQEDSAVYLCASSLGQGITDTQYFGPGTRLTVL.

This clonotype turned up a few times. J is TRBJ2-3 and V is TRBV7-2; D uncertain. From germline, CDR1 is SGHTA and CDR2 FQGNSA. The CDR3 length is 14 residues. Trimming left V 1 base short and J 2 bases short, with 7 bases between. The CDR3 region is CASSLVAATDTQYF. In DNA, the CDR3 is TGTGCCAGCAGCTTAGTCGCCGCCACAGATACGCAGTATTTT.

This clonotype came up once. This may be a read error, as it is one base from a much larger clone. This chain uses TRBV6-2 or TRBV6-3 with TRBJ2-3; 7 bases are shared with TRBD2. The CDR3 sequence is 14 residues long. Germline CDR1 reads MNHEY; CDR2 reads SVGEGT. This chain's CDR3 is CASIPASGTETQYF. The CDR3, as DNA: TGTGCCAGCATTCCGGCTAGCGGCACAGAGACGCAGTATTTT.

There are a few counts of this clonotype. This chain uses TRBV6-2 or TRBV6-3 with TRBJ2-2, with TRBD1 matching 10 bases. CDR1 is MNHEY, CDR2 SVGEGT, per germline. The V gene end was trimmed by 6 bases and the J gene end by 3 bases; junction bases not matched to a gene: 10. The CDR3 consists of 17 residues. The CDR3 DNA sequence: TGTGCCAGCAGCCTCGAAGGGACAGGGGATTACACCGGGGAGCTGTTTTTT. As protein: CASSLEGTGDYTGELFF.

This clonotype was counted a few times. The V call is TRBV21-1, the J call TRBJ2-2; TRBD2 reflects the table's D call only, with no check against the DNA. TRBV21-1 is a recognized pseudogene. CDR3 length: 19 amino acids. CDR3 in amino acids: CASSIPGLAGGRYTGELFF. CDR3 coding DNA: TGTGCCAGCAGCATACCGGGACTAGCGGGGGGGCGATACACCGGGGAGCTGTTTTTT.

This clonotype was seen a few times. The gene calls are TRBV12-3 or TRBV12-4 and TRBJ2-7; no reliable D call. The germline V and J ends were trimmed by 3 bases and 6 bases, with 12 bases remaining between them. CDR3 length: 13 amino acids. CDR3 residues: CASSFGSGGEQYF. CDR3 nucleotides: TGTGCCAGCAGTTTCGGGTCTGGTGGCGAGCAGTACTTC.

This clonotype turned up a few times. This sequence joins TRBV6-1 and TRBJ1-5; 10 bases map to TRBD1. The J segment lost 5 bases and the V segment lost 10 bases, leaving 5 bases of the junction unmatched. This CDR3 spans 13 amino acids. The germline gives CDR1 MNHNS, CDR2 SASEGT. The DNA of the CDR3 is TGTGCCACTGGGACAGGGGTGGATCAGCCCCAGCATTTT. Amino acids: CATGTGVDQPQHF.

This sequence joins TRBV23-1 and TRBJ2-2, with 10 positions matching TRBD2. TRBV23-1 has ORF status, its function being uncertain. This CDR3 region has 15 residues. V was pared by 3 bases and J by 6 bases, with 4 bases of the junction left unmatched. The CDR3 DNA follows: TGCGCCAGCAGTCAGCTAGCGGGGGTATCCGGGGAGCTGTTTTTT. Residues: CASSQLAGVSGELFF.

This clonotype was seen only a few times. This chain joins TRBV12-3 or TRBV12-4 and TRBJ2-7; D is unclear. The CDR3 contains 15 residues. V was cut by 5 bases and J by 2 bases, with 16 bases left in between. The CDR3 sequence is CASSPRPRPTYEQYF. As DNA, the CDR3 is TGTGCCAGCAGTCCCCGACCTCGACCCACCTACGAGCAGTACTTC.

The gene calls are TRBV9 and TRBJ2-3; 7 bases fit TRBD2. The CDR3 runs 16 residues. The junction had 4 bases not matched to a gene; V was cut back by 0 bases and J by 0 bases. CDR1 is SGDLS and CDR2 is YYNGEE in the germline V gene. CDR3 region: CASSVDGGGSTDTQYF. In nucleotides, the CDR3 is TGTGCCAGCAGCGTAGACGGCGGGGGAAGCACAGATACGCAGTATTTT.

This clonotype came up once. The gene calls are TRBV7-6 and TRBJ2-1, with 7 bases lining up with TRBD2. This CDR3 spans 15 amino acids. J gave up 4 bases and V 10 bases, and 13 bases lay outside the gene matches. The germline gives CDR1 SGHVS, CDR2 FNYEAQ. The CDR3: CATSPGRGTYNEQFF. In nucleotides, the CDR3 is TGTGCCACCTCCCCGGGGCGGGGGACGTACAATGAGCAGTTCTTC.

The V call is TRBV7-2, the J call TRBJ2-3; D is perhaps TRBD2 (6 bases). Germline lookup yields CDR1 SGHTA and CDR2 FQGNSA. Trimming took off 6 bases at V and 0 bases at J, with 25 bases between the two ends. This CDR3 has 19 amino acids. The CDR3 spells CASSSKAGGVGTSTDTQYF. The CDR3 DNA reads TGTGCCAGCAGTAGCAAAGCTGGAGGAGTGGGGACTAGCACAGATACGCAGTATTTT.

The V and J genes are TRBV10-3 and TRBJ1-1, with 7 bases identical to TRBD1. Germline V CDR1 and CDR2: ENHRY, SYGVKD. The CDR3 totals 13 residues. V lost 6 bases, J lost 2 bases, and 3 bases stayed unmatched. Here the CDR3 reads CAIRRQGNTEAFF. DNA of the CDR3: TGTGCCATCAGGAGACAGGGAAACACTGAAGCTTTCTTT.

This clonotype was seen a few times. This chain links TRBV5-1 with TRBJ2-1; 10 nucleotides agree with TRBD2. The CDR3 covers 14 residues. J lost 9 bases, V lost 4 bases, and 7 bases had no gene match. Germline CDR1 is SGHRS and CDR2 is YFSETQ. CDR3 protein: CASSAAGGPGEQFF. The CDR3 nucleotides read TGCGCCAGCAGCGCAGCGGGGGGGCCGGGTGAGCAGTTCTTC.

This sequence joins TRBV11-2 and TRBJ2-3; no clear D. The germline CDR1 and CDR2 sequences are SGHAT and FQNNGV. Trimming took off 5 bases at V and 9 bases at J, with 12 bases between the two ends. The CDR3 spans 12 residues. The CDR3 bases are TGTGCCAGCAGCCTTCTGGAGCCGACGCAGTATTTT. This encodes CASSLLEPTQYF.

A few counts support this clonotype. This chain uses TRBV4-1 with TRBJ1-5; D is ambiguous. V gave up 4 bases and J gave up 3 bases, with 7 bases separating them. The CDR3 has 13 amino acids. CDR1 is MGHRA and CDR2 is YSYEKL in the germline V gene. CDR3 sequence: CASSRSFNQPQHF. The CDR3 nucleotides read TGCGCCAGCAGCCGCAGTTTCAATCAGCCCCAGCATTTT.

The chain is built from TRBV5-1 and TRBJ1-1, with 8 bases identical to TRBD1. V lost 3 bases to trimming and J lost 1 base; unmatched junction nucleotides: 5. Germline CDR1 and CDR2: SGHRS and YFSETQ. The CDR3 is made up of 15 amino acids. The CDR3 sequence is CASSWDRIQNTEAFF. The CDR3 region has the DNA TGCGCCAGCAGCTGGGACAGGATACAGAACACTGAAGCTTTCTTT. Together with reference TRBV5-1 and TRBJ1-1, the CDR3 gives the full variable domain: KAGVTQTPRYLIKTRGQQVTLSCSPISGHRSVSWYQQTPGQGLQFLFEYFSETQRNKGNFPGRFSGRQFSNSRSEMNVSTLELGDSALYLCASSWDRIQNTEAFFGQGTRLTVV.

This clonotype was observed a handful of times. This rearrangement joins TRBV12-3 or TRBV12-4 to TRBJ2-3, with TRBD2 identical over 7 bases. CDR3 size: 16 residues. The V segment lost 4 bases and the J segment 1 base; nucleotides outside the gene matches: 8. The CDR3 nucleotides read TGTGCCAGCAGTTCGACCGGGACTACAGGCACAGATACGCAGTATTTT. Protein product: CASSSTGTTGTDTQYF.

The V call is TRBV5-1, the J call TRBJ2-3, with 14 bases aligning to TRBD2. Germline assignment: CDR1 SGHRS and CDR2 YFSETQ. V shed 2 bases and J 4 bases; nucleotides not matched to a gene: 6. CDR3 length: 17 amino acids. The CDR3 DNA reads as TGCGCCAGCAGCTTCACCGCGACTAGCGGGGGGGCAGATACGCAGTATTTT. This sequence encodes CASSFTATSGGADTQYF.

This rearrangement joins TRBV29-1 to TRBJ1-2, with 8 bases matching TRBD1. Germline CDR1 is SQVTM and CDR2 is ANQGSEA. V shed 1 base, J shed 8 bases, and the junction held 6 bases outside the gene matches. This CDR3 is built from 13 residues. This CDR3 reads CSVEGTGRRGYTF. The CDR3 coding sequence is TGCAGCGTTGAAGGGACAGGGCGCCGCGGCTACACCTTC.

The chain employs TRBV7-7 and TRBJ2-5; D is undetermined. The CDR3 has 13 amino acids. V lost 5 bases and J 5 bases, leaving 12 bases between the germline ends. The germline V gene encodes CDR1 SSHAT and CDR2 FNYEAQ (reference sequence). CDR3 coding DNA: TGTGCCAGCAGCCCAACGAGGTTGGAGACCCAGTACTTC. This codes for CASSPTRLETQYF.